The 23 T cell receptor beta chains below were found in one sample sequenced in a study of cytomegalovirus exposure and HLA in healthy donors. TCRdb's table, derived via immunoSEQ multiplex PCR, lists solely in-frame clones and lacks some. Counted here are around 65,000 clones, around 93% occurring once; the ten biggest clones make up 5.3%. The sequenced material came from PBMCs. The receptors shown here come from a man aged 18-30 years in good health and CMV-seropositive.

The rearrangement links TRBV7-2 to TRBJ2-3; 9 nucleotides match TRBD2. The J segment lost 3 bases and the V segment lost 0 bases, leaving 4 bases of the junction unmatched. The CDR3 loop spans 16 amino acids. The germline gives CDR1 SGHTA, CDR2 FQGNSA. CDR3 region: CASSLAASGTTDTQYF. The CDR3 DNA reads TGTGCCAGCAGCTTAGCGGCTAGCGGGACTACAGATACGCAGTATTTT.

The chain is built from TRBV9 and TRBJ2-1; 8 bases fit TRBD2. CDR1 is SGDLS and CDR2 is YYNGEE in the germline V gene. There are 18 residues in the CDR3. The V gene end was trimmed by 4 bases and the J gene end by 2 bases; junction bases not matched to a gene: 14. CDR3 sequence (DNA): TGTGCCAGCAGCCCAAGGACCTTAGCGGGAAGCCCCTACAATGAGCAGTTCTTC. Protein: CASSPRTLAGSPYNEQFF.

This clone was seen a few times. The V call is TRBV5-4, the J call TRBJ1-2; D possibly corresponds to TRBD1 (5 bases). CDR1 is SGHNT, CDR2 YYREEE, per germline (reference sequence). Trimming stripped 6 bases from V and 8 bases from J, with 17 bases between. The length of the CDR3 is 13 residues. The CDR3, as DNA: TGTGCCAGCACCCTTAGGGGTGCAGGGGGCTACACCTTC. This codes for CASTLRGAGGYTF.

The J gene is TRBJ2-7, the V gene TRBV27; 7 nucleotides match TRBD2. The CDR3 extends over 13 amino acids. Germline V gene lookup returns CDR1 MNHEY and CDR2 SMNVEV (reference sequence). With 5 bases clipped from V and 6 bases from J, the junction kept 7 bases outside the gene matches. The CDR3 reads CASSRREDGEQYF. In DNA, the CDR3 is TGTGCCAGCAGTCGACGGGAGGACGGCGAGCAGTACTTC.

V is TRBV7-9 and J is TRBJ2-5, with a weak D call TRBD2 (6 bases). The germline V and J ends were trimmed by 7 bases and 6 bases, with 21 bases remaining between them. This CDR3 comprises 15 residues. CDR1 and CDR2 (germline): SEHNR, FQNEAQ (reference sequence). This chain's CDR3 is CASTPRRGAAQTQYF. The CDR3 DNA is TGTGCCAGCACCCCCCGGAGGGGAGCCGCGCAGACCCAGTACTTC.

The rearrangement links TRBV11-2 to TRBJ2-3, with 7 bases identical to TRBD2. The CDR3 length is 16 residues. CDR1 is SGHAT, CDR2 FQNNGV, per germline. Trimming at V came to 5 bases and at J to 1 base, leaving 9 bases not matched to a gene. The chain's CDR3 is CASSDASLAGTDTQYF. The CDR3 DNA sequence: TGTGCCAGCAGCGATGCTTCTCTAGCGGGCACAGATACGCAGTATTTT.

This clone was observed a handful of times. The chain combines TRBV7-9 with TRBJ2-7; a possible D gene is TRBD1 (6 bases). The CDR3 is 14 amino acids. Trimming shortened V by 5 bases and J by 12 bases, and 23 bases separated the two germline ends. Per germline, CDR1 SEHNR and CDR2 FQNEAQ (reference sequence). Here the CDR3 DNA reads TGTGCCAGCAGCGTTGGGACACCTCGAGGTCGGGTGTACTTC. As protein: CASSVGTPRGRVYF.

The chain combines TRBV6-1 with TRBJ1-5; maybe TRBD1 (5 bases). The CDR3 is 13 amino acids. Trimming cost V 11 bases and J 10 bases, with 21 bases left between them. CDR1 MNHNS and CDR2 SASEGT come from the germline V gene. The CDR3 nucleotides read TGTGCCGGAAGCCCAGGGCCCCTTCGCCCCCAGCATTTT. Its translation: CAGSPGPLRPQHF.

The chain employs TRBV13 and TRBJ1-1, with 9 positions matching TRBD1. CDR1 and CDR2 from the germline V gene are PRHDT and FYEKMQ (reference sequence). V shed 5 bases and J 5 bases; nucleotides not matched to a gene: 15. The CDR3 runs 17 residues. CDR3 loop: CASSPTRMDRGGTEAFF. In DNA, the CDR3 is TGTGCCAGCAGCCCGACCAGGATGGACAGGGGAGGAACTGAAGCTTTCTTT. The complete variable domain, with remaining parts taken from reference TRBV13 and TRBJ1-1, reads AAGVIQSPRHLIKEKRETATLKCYPIPRHDTVYWYQQGPGQDPQFLISFYEKMQSDKGSIPDRFSAQQFSDYHSELNMSSLELGDSALYFCASSPTRMDRGGTEAFFGQGTRLTVV.

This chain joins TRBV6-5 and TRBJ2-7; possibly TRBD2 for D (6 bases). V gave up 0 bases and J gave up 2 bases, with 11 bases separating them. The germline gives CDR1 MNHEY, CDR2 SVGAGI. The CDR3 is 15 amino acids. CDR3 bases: TGTGCCAGCAGTTACTCAGGCGGGGAGCCCTACGAGCAGTACTTC. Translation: CASSYSGGEPYEQYF.

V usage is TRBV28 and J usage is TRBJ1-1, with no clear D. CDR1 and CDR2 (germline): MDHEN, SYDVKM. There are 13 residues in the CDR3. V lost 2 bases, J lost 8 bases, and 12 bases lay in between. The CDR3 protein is CASSLLPSPEAFF. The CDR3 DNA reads TGTGCCAGCAGTTTACTCCCTTCCCCCGAAGCTTTCTTT. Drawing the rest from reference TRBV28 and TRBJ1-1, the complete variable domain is DVKVTQSSRYLVKRTGEKVFLECVQDMDHENMFWYRQDPGLGLRLIYFSYDVKMKEKGDIPEGYSVSREKKERFSLILESASTNQTSMYLCASSLLPSPEAFFGQGTRLTVV.

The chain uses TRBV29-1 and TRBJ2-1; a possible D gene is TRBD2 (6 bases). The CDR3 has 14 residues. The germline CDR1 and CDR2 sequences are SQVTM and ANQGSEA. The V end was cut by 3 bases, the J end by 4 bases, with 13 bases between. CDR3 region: CSVDWGDDYNEQFF. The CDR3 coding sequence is TGCAGCGTTGATTGGGGGGACGATTACAATGAGCAGTTCTTC.

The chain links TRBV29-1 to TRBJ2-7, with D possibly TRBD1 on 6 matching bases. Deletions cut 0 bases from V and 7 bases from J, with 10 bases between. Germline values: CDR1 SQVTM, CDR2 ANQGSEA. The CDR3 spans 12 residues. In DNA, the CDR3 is TGCAGCGTTGAAGAGCCCAGGGGAGAGCAGTACTTC. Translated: CSVEEPRGEQYF.

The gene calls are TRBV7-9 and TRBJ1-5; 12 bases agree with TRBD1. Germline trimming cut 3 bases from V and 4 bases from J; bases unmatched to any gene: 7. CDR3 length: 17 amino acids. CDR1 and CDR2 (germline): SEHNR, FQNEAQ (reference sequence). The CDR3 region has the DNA TGTGCCAGCAGCTTTTCGGGACAGGGGGCCCGTAATCAGCCCCAGCATTTT. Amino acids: CASSFSGQGARNQPQHF.

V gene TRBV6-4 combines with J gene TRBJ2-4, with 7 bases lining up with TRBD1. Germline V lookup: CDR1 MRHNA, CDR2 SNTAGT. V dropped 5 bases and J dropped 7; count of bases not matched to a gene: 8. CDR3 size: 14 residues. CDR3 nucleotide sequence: TGTGCCAGCAGTATGGAAGGGGGCCAGAACATTCAGTACTTC. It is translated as CASSMEGGQNIQYF.

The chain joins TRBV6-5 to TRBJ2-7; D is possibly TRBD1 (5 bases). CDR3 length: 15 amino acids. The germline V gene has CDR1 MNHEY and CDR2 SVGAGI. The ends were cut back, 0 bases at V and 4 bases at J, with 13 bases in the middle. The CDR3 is CASSYSGRVVYEQYF. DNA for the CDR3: TGTGCCAGCAGTTACTCGGGCAGGGTTGTGTACGAGCAGTACTTC.

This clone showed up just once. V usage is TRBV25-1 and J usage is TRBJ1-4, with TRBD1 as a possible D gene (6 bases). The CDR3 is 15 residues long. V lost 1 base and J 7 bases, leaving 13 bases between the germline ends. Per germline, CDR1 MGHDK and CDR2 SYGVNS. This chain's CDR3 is CASSELGGKFEKLFF. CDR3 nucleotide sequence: TGTGCCAGCAGTGAATTAGGGGGAAAATTTGAAAAACTGTTTTTT.

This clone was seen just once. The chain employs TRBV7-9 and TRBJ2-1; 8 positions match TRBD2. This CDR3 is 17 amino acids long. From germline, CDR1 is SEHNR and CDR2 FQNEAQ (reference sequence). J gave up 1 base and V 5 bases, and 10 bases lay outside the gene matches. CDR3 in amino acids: CASSQLLSGTSYNEQFF. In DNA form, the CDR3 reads TGTGCCAGCAGCCAACTTCTTAGCGGGACATCCTACAATGAGCAGTTCTTC.

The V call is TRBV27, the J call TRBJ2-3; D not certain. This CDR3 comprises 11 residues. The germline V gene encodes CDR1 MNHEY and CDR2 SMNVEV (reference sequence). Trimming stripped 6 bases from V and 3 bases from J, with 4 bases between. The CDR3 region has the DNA TGTGCCAGCAGGACTACAGATACGCAGTATTTT. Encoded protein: CASRTTDTQYF.

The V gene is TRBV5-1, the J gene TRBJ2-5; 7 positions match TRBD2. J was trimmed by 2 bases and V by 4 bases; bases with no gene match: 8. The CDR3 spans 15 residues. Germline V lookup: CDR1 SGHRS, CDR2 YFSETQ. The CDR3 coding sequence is TGCGCCAGCAGCCCGGGGACTACCAGTCAAGAGACCCAGTACTTC. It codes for CASSPGTTSQETQYF.

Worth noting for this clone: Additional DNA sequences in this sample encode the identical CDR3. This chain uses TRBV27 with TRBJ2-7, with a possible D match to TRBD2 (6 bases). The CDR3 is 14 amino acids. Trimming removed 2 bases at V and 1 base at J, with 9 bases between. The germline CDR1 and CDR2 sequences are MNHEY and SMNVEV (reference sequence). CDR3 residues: CASSLRGGSYEQYF. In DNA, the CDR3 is TGTGCCAGCAGTTTACGTGGGGGGTCCTACGAGCAGTACTTC.

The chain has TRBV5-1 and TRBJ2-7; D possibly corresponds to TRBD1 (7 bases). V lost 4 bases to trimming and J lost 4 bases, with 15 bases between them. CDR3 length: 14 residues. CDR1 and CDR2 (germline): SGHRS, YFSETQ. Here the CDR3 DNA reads TGCGCCAGCAGCCCCGGACAGGAGGGGTACGAGCAGTACTTC. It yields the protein CASSPGQEGYEQYF.

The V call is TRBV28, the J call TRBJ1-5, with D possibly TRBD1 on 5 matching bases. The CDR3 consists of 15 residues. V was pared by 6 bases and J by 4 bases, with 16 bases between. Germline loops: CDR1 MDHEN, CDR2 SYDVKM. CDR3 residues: CASRPQGGRNQPQHF. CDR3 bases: TGTGCCAGCAGGCCTCAGGGAGGGCGTAATCAGCCCCAGCATTTT.